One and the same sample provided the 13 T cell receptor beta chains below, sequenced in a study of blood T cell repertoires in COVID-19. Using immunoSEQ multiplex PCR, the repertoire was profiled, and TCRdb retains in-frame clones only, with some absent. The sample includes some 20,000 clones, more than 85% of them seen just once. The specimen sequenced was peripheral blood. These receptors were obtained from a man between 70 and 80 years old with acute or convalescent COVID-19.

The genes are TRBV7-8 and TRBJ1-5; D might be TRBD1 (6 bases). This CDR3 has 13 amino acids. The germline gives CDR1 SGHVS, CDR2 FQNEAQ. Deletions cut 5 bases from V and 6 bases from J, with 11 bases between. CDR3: CASSPGHSQPQHF. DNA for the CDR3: TGTGCCAGCAGCCCGGGACACTCTCAGCCCCAGCATTTT. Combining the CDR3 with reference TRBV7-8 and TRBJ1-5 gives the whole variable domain GAGVSQSPRYKVAKRGQDVALRCDPISGHVSLFWYQQALGQGPEFLTYFQNEAQLDKSGLPSDRFFAERPEGSVSTLKIQRTQQEDSAVYLCASSPGHSQPQHFGDGTRLSIL.

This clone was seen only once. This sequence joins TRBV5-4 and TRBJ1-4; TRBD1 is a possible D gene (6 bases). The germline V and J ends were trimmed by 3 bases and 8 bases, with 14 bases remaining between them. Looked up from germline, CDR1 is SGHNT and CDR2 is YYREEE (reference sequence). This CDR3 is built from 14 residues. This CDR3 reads CASSYDRSPEKLFF. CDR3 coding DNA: TGTGCCAGCAGCTATGACAGGTCACCCGAAAAACTGTTTTTT.

The DNA of the CDR3 is TGTGCCAGCTCACTGGCTAGCGACACCGGGGAGCTGTTTTTT. This gives the protein CASSLASDTGELFF. The V and J genes are TRBV18 and TRBJ2-2, with D perhaps TRBD2 (6 bases). The germline V gene has CDR1 KGHSH and CDR2 LQKENI. The CDR3 sequence is 14 residues long. Between the trimmed V and J ends, which lost 4 bases and 3 bases, there was a span of 9 bases.

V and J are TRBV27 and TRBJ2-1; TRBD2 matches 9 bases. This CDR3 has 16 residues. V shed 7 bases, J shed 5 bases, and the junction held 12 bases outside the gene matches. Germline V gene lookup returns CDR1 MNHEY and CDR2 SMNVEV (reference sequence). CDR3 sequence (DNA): TGTGCCAGCACCAAAATCGCGGGAGGGGCCCACAATGAGCAGTTCTTC. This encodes CASTKIAGGAHNEQFF.

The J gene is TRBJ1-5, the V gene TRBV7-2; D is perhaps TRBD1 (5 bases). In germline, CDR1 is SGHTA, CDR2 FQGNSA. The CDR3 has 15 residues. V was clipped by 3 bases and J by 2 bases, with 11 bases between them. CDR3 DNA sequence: TGTGCCAGCAGCTTTTCAGGGATGGGCAATCAGCCCCAGCATTTT. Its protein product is CASSFSGMGNQPQHF.

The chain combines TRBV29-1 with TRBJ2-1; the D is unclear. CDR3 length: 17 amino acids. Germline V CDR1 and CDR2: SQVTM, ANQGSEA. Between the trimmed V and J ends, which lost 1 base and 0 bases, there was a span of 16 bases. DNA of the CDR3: TGCAGCGTTGAAGGTTTGGCAGGCAAGAGCTCCTACAATGAGCAGTTCTTC. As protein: CSVEGLAGKSSYNEQFF.

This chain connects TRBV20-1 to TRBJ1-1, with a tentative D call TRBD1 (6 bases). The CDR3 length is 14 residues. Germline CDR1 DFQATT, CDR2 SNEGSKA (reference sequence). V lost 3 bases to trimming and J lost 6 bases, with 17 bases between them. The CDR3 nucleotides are TGCAGTGCTAGTTTTGGGGGGGGCTCCTCTGAAGCTTTCTTT. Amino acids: CSASFGGGSSEAFF.

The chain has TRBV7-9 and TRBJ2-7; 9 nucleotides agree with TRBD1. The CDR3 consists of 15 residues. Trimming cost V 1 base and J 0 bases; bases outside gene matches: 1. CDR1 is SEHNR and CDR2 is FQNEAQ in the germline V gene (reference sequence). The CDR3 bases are TGTGCCAGCAGCTTAGAGGGACAGGGCTCCTACGAGCAGTACTTC. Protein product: CASSLEGQGSYEQYF. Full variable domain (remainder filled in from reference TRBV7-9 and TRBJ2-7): DTGVSQNPRHKITKRGQNVTFRCDPISEHNRLYWYRQTLGQGPEFLTYFQNEAQLEKSRLLSDRFSAERPKGSFSTLEIQRTEQGDSAMYLCASSLEGQGSYEQYFGPGTRLTVT.

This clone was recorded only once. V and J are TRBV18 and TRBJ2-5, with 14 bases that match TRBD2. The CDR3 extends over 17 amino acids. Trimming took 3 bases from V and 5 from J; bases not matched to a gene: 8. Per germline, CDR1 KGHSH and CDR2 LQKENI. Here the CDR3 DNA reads TGTGCCAGCTCACCCGGGACTAGCGGGAGAGGAGGGGAGACCCAGTACTTC. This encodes CASSPGTSGRGGETQYF.

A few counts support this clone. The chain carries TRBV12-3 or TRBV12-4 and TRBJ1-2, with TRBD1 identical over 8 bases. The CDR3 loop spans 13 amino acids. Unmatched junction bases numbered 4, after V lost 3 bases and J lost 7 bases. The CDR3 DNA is TGTGCCAGCAGTTTCCGACAGGGGAGTGGCTACACCTTC. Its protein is CASSFRQGSGYTF.

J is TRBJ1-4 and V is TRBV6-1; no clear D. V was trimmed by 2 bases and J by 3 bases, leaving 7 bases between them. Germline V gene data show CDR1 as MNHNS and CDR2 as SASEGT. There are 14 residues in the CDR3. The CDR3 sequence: CASSERVPNEKLFF. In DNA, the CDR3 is TGTGCCAGCAGTGAACGGGTACCTAATGAAAAACTGTTTTTT.

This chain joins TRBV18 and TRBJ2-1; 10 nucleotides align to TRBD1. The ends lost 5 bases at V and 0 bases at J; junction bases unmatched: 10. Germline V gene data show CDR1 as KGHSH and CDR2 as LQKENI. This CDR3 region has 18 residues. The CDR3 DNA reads TGTGCCAGCTCAACAGGGGGACAGGGGTACTTCTCCTACAATGAGCAGTTCTTC. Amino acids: CASSTGGQGYFSYNEQFF.

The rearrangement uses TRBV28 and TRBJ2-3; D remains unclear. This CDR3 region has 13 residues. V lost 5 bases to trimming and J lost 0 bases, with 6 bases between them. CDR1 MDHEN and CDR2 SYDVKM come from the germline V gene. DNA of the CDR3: TGTGCCAGCAGTCTTGGCAGCACAGATACGCAGTATTTT. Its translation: CASSLGSTDTQYF.